The source of this T cell receptor (beta chain) is a study of blood T cells in healthy people across ages. V was pared by 5 bases and J by 1 base, with 19 bases between. Germline V gene sequence: CDR1 DFQATT, CDR2 SNEGSKA (reference sequence). The CDR3 length is 16 residues. Findings and caveats of the study: The percentage of naive T cells correlated strongly with TCR beta diversity. More naive CD4+ cells and higher diversity were found in long-lived than in aged donors.

This clonotype was counted only a few times. The antigen remains unidentified. Using a J-beta primer mix together with a sample-barcoded 5' primer, a second PCR was run for about 6 to 11 cycles. In TCRdb, the 5' RACE reads were re-called with MiXCR into one record per CDR3 protein. Among about 780,000 distinct CDR3 sequences listed, under 30% were seen once. These data also featured in a second study, about T cells of mothers and their children. That study adds: Related mother-child pairs showed slightly, non-significantly higher overlap than unrelated pairs. The analysis detected no persistent microchimeric T cell clones.

This rearrangement joins TRBV20-1 to TRBJ2-3; no definite D call. The clonotype was recovered from a boy between 10 and 17 years old in good health. Sequencing was performed on blood. The chain's CDR3 is CSAGIPFGSGTDTQYF. The DNA of the CDR3 is TGCAGTGCTGGAATTCCCTTCGGCTCGGGCACAGATACGCAGTATTTT.